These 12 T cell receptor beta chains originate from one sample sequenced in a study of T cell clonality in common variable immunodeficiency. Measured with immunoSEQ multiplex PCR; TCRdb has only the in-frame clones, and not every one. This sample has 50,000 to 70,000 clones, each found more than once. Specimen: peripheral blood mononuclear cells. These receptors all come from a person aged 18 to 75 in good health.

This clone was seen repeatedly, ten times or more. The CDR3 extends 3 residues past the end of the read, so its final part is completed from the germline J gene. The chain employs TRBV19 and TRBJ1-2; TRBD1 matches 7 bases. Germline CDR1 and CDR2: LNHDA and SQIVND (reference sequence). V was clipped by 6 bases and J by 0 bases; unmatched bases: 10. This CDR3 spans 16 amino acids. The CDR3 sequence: CASRGTGTASNYGYTF. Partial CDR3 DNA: TGTGCCAGTAGGGGAACCGGGACAGCCTCTAACTATGGC. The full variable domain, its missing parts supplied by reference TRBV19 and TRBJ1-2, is DGGITQSPKYLFRKEGQNVTLSCEQNLNHDAMYWYRQDPGQGLRLIYYSQIVNDFQKGDIAEGYSVSREKKESFPLTVTSAQKNPTAFYLCASRGTGTASNYGYTFGSGTRLTVV.

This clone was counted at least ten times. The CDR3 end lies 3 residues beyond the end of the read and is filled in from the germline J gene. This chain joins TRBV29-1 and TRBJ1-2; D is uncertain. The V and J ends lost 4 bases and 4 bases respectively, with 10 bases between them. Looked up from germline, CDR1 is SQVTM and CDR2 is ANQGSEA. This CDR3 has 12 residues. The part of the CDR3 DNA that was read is TGCAGCGTTGTTAGAGGACTCTATGGC. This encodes CSVVRGLYG. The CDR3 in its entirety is CSVVRGLYGYTF.

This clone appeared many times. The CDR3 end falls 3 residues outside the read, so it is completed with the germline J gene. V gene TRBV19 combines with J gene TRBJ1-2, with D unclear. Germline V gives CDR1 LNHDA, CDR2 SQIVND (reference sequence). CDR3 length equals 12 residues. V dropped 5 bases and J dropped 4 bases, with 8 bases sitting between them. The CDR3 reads CASSSNSYGYTF. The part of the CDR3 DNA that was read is TGTGCCAGTAGTTCCAACAGCTATGGC.

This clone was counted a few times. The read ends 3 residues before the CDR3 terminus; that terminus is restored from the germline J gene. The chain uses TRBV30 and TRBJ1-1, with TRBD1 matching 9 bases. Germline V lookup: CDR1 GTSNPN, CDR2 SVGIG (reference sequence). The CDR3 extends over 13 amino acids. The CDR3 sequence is CAWTGTGLAPAFF. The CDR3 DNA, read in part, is TGTGCCTGGACCGGGACAGGGCTTGCACCA.

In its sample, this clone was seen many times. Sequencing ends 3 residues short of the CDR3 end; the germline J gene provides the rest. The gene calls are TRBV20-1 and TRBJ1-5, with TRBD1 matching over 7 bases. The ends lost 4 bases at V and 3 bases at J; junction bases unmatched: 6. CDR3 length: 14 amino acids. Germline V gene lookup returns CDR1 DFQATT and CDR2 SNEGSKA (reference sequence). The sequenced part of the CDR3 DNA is TGCAGTGCTATCGACAGGGCAAACAATCAGCCC. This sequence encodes CSAIDRANNQP. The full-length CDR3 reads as CSAIDRANNQPQHF.

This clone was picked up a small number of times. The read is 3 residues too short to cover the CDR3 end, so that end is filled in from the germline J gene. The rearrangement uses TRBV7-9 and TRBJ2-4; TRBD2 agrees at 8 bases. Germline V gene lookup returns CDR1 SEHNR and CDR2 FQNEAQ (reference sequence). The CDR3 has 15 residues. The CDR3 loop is CASSSGGEGHYGQYF. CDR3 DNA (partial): TGTGCCAGCAGCTCGGGAGGGGAGGGGCACTATGGT.

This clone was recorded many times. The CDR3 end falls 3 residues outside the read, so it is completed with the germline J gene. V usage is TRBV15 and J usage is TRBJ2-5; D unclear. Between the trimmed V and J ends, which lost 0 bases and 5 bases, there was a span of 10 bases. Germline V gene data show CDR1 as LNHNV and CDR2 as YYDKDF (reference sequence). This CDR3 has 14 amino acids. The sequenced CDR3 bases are TGTGCCACCAGCAGAGATGAAACTCGGGAGACC. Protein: CATSRDETRET. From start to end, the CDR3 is CATSRDETRETQYF.

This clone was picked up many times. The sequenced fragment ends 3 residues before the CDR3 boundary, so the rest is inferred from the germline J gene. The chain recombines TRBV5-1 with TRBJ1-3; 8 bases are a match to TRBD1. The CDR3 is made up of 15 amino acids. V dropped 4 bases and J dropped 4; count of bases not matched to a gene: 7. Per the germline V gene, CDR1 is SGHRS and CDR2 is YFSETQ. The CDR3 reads CASSLRQGLGNTIYF. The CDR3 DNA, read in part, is TGCGCCAGCAGCCTCCGACAGGGGCTAGGAAACACC.

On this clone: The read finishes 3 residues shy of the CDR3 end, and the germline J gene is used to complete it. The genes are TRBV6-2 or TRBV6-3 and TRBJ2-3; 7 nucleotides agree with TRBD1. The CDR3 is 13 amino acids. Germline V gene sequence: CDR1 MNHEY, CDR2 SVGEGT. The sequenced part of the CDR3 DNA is TGTGCCATTTCGACAGGGAGCAATCAGCCG. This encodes CAISTGSNQP. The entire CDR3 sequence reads CAISTGSNQPQYF.

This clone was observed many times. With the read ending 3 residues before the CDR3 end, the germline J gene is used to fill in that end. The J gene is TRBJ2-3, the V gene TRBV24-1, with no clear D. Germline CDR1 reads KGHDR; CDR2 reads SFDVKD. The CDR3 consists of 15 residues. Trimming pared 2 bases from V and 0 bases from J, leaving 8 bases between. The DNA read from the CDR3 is TGTGCCACCAGTGATTGGCCCAGTAGCACAGATACG. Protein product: CATSDWPSSTDT. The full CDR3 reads CATSDWPSSTDTQYF.

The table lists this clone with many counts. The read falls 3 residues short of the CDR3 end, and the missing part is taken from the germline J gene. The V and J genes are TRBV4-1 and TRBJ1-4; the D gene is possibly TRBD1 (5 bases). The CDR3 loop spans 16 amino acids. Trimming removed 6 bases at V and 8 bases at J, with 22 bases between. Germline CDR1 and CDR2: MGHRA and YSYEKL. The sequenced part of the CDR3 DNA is TGCGCCAGCAGTTTTCTCTTGACAGAGGGAGGCGAAAAA. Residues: CASSFLLTEGGEK. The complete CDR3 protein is CASSFLLTEGGEKLFF.

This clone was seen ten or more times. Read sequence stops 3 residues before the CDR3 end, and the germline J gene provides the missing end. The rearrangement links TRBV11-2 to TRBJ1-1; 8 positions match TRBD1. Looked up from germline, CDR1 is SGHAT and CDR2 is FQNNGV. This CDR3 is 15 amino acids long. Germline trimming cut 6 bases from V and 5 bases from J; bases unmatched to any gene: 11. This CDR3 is CASRGTGGVRTEAFF. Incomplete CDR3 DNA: TGTGCCAGCAGGGGGACAGGCGGGGTAAGGACTGAA.